This T cell receptor beta chain was captured in a study of blood T cells in healthy people across ages. A sample-barcoded 5' primer and a J-beta primer mix were used in a second PCR of about 7 to 12 cycles. The yield of each sample was at least 2.5 million CDR3-containing paired-end reads. TCRdb redid the calling of the 5' RACE reads with MiXCR, one entry per CDR3 protein. The table has about 1 million distinct CDR3 sequences, 20% to 25% seen once. Points on this clonotype: As yet, its antigen is unknown.

Notes on the study in general: TCR beta diversity was tightly associated with the proportion of naive T cells.

The germline V gene has CDR1 SGHDT and CDR2 YYEEEE. This CDR3 has 13 amino acids. V lost 0 bases, J lost 7 bases, and 8 bases lay in between. These data are also associated with another study on T cells of mothers and their children. That paper states: Overlap measured in related mother-child pairs was slightly, non-significantly higher than in unrelated pairs.

The clonotype was recovered from a girl aged 2-9 years in good health. The sequenced sample was blood. The V gene is TRBV5-6, the J gene TRBJ1-3; no definite D call. The CDR3 nucleotides read TGTGCCAGCAGCTTGGGACAATTTAACACCATATATTTT. It encodes CASSLGQFNTIYF. The complete variable domain, with remaining parts taken from reference TRBV5-6 and TRBJ1-3, reads DAGVTQSPTHLIKTRGQQVTLRCSPKSGHDTVSWYQQALGQGPQFIFQYYEEEERQRGNFPDRFSGHQFPNYSSELNVNALLLGDSALYLCASSLGQFNTIYFGEGSWLTVV.